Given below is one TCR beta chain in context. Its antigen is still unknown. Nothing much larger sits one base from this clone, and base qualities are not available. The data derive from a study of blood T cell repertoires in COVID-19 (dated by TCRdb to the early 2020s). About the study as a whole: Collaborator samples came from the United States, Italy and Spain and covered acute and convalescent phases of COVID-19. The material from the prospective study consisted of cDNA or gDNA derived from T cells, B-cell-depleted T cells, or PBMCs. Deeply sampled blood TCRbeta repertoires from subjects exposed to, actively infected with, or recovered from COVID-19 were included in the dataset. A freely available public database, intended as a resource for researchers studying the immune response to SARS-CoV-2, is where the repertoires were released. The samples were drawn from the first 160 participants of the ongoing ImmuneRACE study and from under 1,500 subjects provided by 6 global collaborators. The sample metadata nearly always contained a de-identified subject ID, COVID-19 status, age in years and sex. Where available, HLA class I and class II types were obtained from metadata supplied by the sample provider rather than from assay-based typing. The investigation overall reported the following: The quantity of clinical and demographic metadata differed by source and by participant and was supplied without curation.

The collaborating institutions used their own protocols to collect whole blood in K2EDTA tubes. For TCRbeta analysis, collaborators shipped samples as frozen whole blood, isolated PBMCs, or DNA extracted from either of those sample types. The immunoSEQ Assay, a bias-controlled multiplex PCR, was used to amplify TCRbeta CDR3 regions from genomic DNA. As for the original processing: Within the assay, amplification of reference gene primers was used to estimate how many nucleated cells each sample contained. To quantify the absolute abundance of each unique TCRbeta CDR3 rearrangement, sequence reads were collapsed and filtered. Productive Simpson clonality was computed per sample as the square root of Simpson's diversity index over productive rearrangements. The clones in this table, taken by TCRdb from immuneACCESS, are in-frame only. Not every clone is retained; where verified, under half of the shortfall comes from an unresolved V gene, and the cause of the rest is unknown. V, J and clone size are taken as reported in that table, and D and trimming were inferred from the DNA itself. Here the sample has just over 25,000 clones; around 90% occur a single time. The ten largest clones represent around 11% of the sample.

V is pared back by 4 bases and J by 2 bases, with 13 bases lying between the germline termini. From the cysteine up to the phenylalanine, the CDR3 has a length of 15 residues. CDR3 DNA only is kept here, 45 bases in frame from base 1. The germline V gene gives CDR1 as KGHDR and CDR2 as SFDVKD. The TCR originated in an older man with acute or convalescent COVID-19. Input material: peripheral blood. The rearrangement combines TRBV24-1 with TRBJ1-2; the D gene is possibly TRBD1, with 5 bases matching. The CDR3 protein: CATSEGAGRNYGYTF. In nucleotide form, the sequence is TGTGCCACCAGTGAAGGGGCAGGGAGGAACTATGGCTACACCTTC.